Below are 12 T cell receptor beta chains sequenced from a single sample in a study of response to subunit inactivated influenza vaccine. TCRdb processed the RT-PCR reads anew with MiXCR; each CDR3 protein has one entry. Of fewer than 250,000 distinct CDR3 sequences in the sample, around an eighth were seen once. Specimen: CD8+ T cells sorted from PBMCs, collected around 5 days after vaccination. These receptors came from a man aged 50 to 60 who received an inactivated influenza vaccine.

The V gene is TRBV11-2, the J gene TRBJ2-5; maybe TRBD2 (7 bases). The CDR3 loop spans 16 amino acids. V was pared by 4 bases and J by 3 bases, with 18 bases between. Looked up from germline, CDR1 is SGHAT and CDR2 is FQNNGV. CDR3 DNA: TGTGCCAGCAGCTCGACCGGACAGCGGGGTGAAGAGACCCAGTACTTC. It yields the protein CASSSTGQRGEETQYF.

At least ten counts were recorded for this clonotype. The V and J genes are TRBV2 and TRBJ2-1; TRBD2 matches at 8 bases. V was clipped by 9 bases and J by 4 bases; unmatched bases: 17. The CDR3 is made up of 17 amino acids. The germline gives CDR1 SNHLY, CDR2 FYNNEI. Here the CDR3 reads CASRPPSGGGRYNEQFF. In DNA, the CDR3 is TGTGCCAGTAGACCCCCCTCTGGCGGGGGGCGATACAATGAGCAGTTCTTC.

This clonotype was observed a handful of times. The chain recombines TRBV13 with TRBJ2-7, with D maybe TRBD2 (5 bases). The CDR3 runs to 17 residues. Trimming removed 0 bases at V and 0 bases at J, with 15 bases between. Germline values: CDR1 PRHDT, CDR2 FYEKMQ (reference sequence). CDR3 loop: CASSLGRGHMSSYEQYF. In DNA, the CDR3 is TGTGCCAGCAGCTTAGGCCGCGGGCACATGAGCTCCTACGAGCAGTACTTC. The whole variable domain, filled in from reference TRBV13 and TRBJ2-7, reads AAGVIQSPRHLIKEKRETATLKCYPIPRHDTVYWYQQGPGQDPQFLISFYEKMQSDKGSIPDRFSAQQFSDYHSELNMSSLELGDSALYFCASSLGRGHMSSYEQYFGPGTRLTVT.

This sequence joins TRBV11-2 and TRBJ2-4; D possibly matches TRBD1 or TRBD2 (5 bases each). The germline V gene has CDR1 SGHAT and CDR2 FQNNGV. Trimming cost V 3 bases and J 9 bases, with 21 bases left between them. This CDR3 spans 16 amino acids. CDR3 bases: TGTGCCAGCAGCTTTTTGGTTGGAGCGGCCCAGGGCATTCAGTACTTC. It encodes CASSFLVGAAQGIQYF.

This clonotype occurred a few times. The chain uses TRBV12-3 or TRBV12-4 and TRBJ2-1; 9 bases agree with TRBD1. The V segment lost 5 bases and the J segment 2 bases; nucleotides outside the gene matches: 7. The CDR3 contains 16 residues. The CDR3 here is CASSASGTGTYNEQFF. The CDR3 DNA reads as TGTGCCAGCAGTGCCTCCGGGACAGGGACCTACAATGAGCAGTTCTTC.

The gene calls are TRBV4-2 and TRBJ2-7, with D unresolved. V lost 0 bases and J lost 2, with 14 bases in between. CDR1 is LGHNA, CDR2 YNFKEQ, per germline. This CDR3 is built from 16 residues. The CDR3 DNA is TGTGCCAGCAGCCAAGAGGCAGCCAATCCTACCTACGAGCAGTACTTC. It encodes CASSQEAANPTYEQYF.

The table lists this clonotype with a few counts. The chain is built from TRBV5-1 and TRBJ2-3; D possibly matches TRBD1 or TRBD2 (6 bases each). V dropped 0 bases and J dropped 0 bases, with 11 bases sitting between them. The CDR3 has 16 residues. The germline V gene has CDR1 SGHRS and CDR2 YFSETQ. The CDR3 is CASSLATGASTDTQYF. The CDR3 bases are TGCGCCAGCAGCTTGGCAACGGGGGCGAGCACAGATACGCAGTATTTT.

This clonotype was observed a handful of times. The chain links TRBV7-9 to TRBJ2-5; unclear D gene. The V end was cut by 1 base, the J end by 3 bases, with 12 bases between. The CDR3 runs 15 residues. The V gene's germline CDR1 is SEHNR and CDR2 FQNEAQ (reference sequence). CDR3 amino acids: CASSLVVLMEETQYF. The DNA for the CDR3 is TGTGCCAGCAGCTTAGTGGTGTTGATGGAAGAGACCCAGTACTTC.

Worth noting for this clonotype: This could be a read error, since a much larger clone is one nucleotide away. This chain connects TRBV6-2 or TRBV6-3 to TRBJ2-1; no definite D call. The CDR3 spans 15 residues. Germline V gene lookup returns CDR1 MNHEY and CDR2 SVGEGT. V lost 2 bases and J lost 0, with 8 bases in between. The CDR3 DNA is TGTGCCAGCAGTTACGGGTCGAGCTCCTACAATGAGCAGTTCTTC. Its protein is CASSYGSSSYNEQFF.

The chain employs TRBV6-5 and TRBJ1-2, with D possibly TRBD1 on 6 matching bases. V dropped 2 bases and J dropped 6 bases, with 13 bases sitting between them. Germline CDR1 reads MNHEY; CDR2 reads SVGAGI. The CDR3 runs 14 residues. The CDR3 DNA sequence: TGTGCCAGCAGTTACAACAGGGAGCGCGATGGCTACACCTTC. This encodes CASSYNRERDGYTF.

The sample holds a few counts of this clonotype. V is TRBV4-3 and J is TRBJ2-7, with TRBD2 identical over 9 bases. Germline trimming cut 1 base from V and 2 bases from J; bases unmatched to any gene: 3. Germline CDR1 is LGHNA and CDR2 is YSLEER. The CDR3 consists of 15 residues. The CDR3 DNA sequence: TGCGCCAGCAGCCAAGCGCCTAGCGGGGCCTACGAGCAGTACTTC. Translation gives CASSQAPSGAYEQYF.

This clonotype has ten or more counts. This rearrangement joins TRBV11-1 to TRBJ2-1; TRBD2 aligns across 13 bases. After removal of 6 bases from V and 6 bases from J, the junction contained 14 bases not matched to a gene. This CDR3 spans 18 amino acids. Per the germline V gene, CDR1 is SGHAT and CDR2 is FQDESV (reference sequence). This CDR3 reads CASSSTGGTSGIFNEQFF. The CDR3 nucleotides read TGTGCCAGCAGTTCCACGGGAGGGACTAGCGGGATCTTCAATGAGCAGTTCTTC.